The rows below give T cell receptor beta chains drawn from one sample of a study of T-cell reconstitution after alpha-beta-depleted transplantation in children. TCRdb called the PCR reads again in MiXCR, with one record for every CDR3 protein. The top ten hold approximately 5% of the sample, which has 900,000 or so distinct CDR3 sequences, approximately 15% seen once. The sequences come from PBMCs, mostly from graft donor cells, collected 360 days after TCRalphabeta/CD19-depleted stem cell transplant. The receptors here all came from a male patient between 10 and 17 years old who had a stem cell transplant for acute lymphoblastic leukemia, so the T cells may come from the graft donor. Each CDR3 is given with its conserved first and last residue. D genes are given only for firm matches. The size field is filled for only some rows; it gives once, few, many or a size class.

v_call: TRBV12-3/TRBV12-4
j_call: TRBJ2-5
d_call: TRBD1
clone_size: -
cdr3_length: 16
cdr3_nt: TGTGCCAGCACAGGACAGGGGGGCCTCGTCCAAGAGACCCAGTACTTC
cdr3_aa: CASTGQGGLVQETQYF

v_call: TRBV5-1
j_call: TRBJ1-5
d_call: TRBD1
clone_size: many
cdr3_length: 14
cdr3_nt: TGCGCCAGCAGCCTAGGACAGGGGGCACAGCCCCAGCATTTT
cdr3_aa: CASSLGQGAQPQHF

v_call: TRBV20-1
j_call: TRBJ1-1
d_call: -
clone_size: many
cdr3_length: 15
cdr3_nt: TGCAGTGCTATCGGGCTGCGTGGAGCGAACACTGAAGCTTTCTTT
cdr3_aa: CSAIGLRGANTEAFF

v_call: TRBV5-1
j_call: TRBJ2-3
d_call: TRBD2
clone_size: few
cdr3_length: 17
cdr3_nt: TGCGCCAGCAGCTTGGGTCGCGGGAGGCTTAGCACAGATACGCAGTATTTT
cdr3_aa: CASSLGRGRLSTDTQYF

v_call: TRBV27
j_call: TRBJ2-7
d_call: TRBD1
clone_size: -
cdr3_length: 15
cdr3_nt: TGTGCCAGCAGTTCCCAGGGGGCGCGACGCTACGAGCAGTACTTC
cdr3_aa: CASSSQGARRYEQYF

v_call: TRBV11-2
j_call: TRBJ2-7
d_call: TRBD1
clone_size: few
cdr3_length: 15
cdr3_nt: TGTGCCAGCAGCTTAGGGAGGACAGGGGCCTACGAGCAGTACTTC
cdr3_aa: CASSLGRTGAYEQYF

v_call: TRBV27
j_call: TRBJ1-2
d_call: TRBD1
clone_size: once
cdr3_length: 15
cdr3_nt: TGTGCCAGCAGTTTACAAGGGGACAGGGCCTATGGCTACACCTTC
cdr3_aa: CASSLQGDRAYGYTF

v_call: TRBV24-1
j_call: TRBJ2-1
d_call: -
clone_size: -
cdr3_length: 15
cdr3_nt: TGTGCCACCAGTGACCCCAGAGCCTCCTACAATGAGCAGTTCTTC
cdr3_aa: CATSDPRASYNEQFF

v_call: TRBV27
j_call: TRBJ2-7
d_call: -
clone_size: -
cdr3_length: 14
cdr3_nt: TGTGCCAGCAGTTTCAACCTGTACTCCTACGAGCAGTACTTC
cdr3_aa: CASSFNLYSYEQYF

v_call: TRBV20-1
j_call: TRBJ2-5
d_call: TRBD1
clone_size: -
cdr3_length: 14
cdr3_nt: TGCAGTGCTAGAGATCGACAGGGACCAGAGACCCAGTACTTC
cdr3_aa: CSARDRQGPETQYF

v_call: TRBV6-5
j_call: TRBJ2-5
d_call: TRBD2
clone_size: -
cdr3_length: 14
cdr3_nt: TGTGCCAGCAGTTACCCGGGAGGGCTGGAGACCCAGTACTTC
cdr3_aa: CASSYPGGLETQYF

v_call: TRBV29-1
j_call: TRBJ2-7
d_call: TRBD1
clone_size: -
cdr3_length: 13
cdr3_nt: TGCAGCGTAAAACAGGGGTATGGGTCCGAGCAGTACTTC
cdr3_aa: CSVKQGYGSEQYF

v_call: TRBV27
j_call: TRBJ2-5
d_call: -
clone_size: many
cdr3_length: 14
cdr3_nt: TGTGCCAGCAGTTTTAACGCAGGGTGGAGGAACCAGTACTTC
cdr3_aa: CASSFNAGWRNQYF

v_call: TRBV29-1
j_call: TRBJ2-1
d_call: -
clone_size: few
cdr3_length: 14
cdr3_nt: TGCAGCGTTGAAGAAGGGCCCGTGAACTATGAGCAGTTCTTC
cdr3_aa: CSVEEGPVNYEQFF

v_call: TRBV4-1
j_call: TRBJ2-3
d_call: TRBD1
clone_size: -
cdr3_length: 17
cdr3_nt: TGCGCCAGCAGCCAAGAGACGGGACAGGGAACGTCAGATACGCAGTATTTT
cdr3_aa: CASSQETGQGTSDTQYF

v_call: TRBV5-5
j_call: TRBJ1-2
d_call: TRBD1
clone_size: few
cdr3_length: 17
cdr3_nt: TGTGCCAGCAGCTTGTTCCGGGACAGGGGGCATCGGTATGGCTACACCTTC
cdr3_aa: CASSLFRDRGHRYGYTF